The present T cell receptor beta chain was sequenced within a study of CD8 T cells in ankylosing spondylitis. TCRdb re-derived calls from the 5' RACE reads in MiXCR, one entry per CDR3 protein. Of 250,000 to 350,000 distinct CDR3 sequences listed, about a fifth are singletons. The study's findings and limits: Earlier literature documents some of the motif variants in reactive arthritis synovial fluid and blood. According to the report, clones linked to the disease were significantly enriched in matched synovial fluid samples taken from ankylosing spondylitis patients. In ankylosing spondylitis blood, a motif of 7 to 9 highly homologous TCR beta variants appeared characteristic.

This clonotype came up many times. Its target is not known. The sequenced sample consisted of blood, either unsorted or a sorted T cell fraction (not recorded which). The sequence came from a female donor with ankylosing spondylitis or in good health (not recorded which).

CDR3 sequence: CSARRLAGSYEQYF. The CDR3 DNA reads as TGCAGTGCAAGGCGACTAGCGGGCTCCTACGAGCAGTACTTC. V usage is TRBV20-1 and J usage is TRBJ2-7; 10 bases align to TRBD2. Looked up from germline, CDR1 is DFQATT and CDR2 is SNEGSKA (reference sequence). The CDR3 runs 14 residues. J gave up 0 bases and V 6 bases, and 5 bases lay outside the gene matches.